This paragraph reports one TCR beta chain. Enrollment of patients from Seattle took place during active infection, with longitudinal follow-up. The sample belongs to a study of blood T cell repertoires in COVID-19. Produced via immunoSEQ multiplex PCR; TCRdb's table is partial and in-frame only. The repertoire holds some 350,000 clones, with 80% to 90% as singletons. This CDR3 spans 16 amino acids. Germline V gene sequence: CDR1 SQVTM, CDR2 ANQGSEA. J was trimmed by 2 bases and V by 6 bases; bases with no gene match: 11. The sequence was obtained from a woman between 50 and 59 years old with COVID-19, enrolled during active disease. This rearrangement joins TRBV29-1 to TRBJ2-5, with 11 bases matching TRBD2. Sequenced material: peripheral blood. The chain's CDR3 is CSVGIPGTSGQETQYF. CDR3 nucleotides: TGCAGCGTGGGAATCCCCGGGACTAGCGGACAAGAGACCCAGTACTTC.